This TCR beta chain was retrieved from a study of shared clonotypes between healthy human individuals (TCRdb year 2020). Study-level background: Two women and a few men aged 18 to 49 years were included in the cohort. The study deeply sequenced blood TCR repertoires of several healthy adults to estimate repertoire size and the extent of clonotype sharing between individuals. For each donor, CD4 naive and CD4 memory were each run on three plates, CD8 naive on two plates, and CD8 memory on one plate. Each donor's leukapheresis produced roughly between roughly 0.85 and 9.5 billion PBMCs. Different laboratories and diverse techniques were used to prepare libraries and sequence TCR repertoires, to increase sequencing depth and limit assay-specific biases.

Using the deep immunoSEQ assay, multiplex PCR amplified TCR CDR3 regions from genomic DNA. Extracted genomic DNA from each cell subset was spread evenly across all wells of several immunoSEQ 96-well plates, with each plate serving as a replicate. For sorted subsets, each replicate PCR was loaded with approximately 190 ng genomic DNA, equivalent to some 31,000 T cell genomes. The purified libraries were quantified using a Qubit 3.0 fluorometer, sized with a Bioanalyzer 2100, and then quantified again using the KAPA Library Quantification kit. Every immunoSEQ 96-well plate was sequenced on a separate single-read 150-cycle Illumina NextSeq 550 flow cell. The authors' analysis ran thus. Because the immunoSEQ output included only junctional sequences and no quality scores, the filtering could not be the same as the filtering used for full-length reads. Sequences were annotated with PyIR, a Python wrapper for IgBLAST v1.9, using IMGT germline references to assign V/J genes and CDR3. Any read was removed if the V/J assignment was weak (E-value above 1e-6), the CDR3 was missing, or the read contained stop codons, out-of-frame junctions, or ambiguous translated residues. V3J clonotypes were defined as sequences sharing the same inferred V gene, J gene, and CDR3 amino acid sequence. To compute the percentage overlap between repertoires, the number of shared unique clonotypes was divided by the size of the smaller repertoire. Richness of each repertoire was evaluated using RTK rarefaction, the Chao1 estimator, and Recon v2.1 estimates of unobserved clonotypes. Generation probabilities were computed with OLGA for all TCRbeta clonotypes obtained by the gDNA method from a handful of donors. This immuneACCESS table, as held by TCRdb, lists in-frame sequences with V and J called but not all clones. Of the missing ones, under half trace to an unresolved V gene in checked studies; the others have no known cause. V and J calls and clone size are as listed in that table; D and trimming were resolved from the DNA. Present in this sample are fewer than 800,000 clones, just over 90% of which were seen just once. 24% of the sample rests with the top ten.

On this clone: There is no known antigen for this receptor. Per-nucleotide qualities are absent, and no much larger clonotype sits a single base away.

General findings and caveats noted by the study authors: Sampling was restricted to blood, and TCR repertoires in tissues likely differ from the TCR repertoires found in blood. Higher generation probabilities were observed for clonotypes shared by all four sorted-subset donors than for non-shared clonotypes. Incomplete sequencing was indicated by rarefaction of sorted-subset datasets, despite the large sequencing depth. Based on pairwise subsampling, the degree of clonotype sharing among donors was expected to be affected by sequencing depth. The small number of donors limited the genetic and exposure-history diversity represented. Estimated clonotype richness was generally larger for naive than for memory subsets. Roughly 5% of naive CD4, roughly 3.5% of naive CD8, around 2.3% of memory CD4, and 0.4% of memory CD8 clonotypes were shared across a handful of donors.

The CDR3 goes from the cysteine to the phenylalanine over 14 residues. This entry keeps only the CDR3 DNA: 42 bases, framed from base 1. The junction shows trimming of 0 bases on V and 3 bases on J, plus 10 bases between the germline ends. For CDR1 and CDR2, the germline V gene lists SGDLS and YYNGEE. CD8 naive samples were CD45RO-negative cells positively selected for CCR7, giving a CD45RA+CCR7+ population that excluded TemRA cells. The donors were healthy, HIV-negative adults who had no recently reported acute infections or vaccinations. All donors were Caucasian adults living in Nashville, Tennessee, USA. Blood was obtained by leukapheresis, after which PBMCs were separated by Ficoll-Histopaque density gradient centrifugation and cryopreserved in liquid nitrogen vapor phase. Purity and quantity of every magnetically sorted T cell population were checked by analytical flow cytometry. From each sorted fraction, genomic DNA was isolated and quantified by UV absorbance on a Nanodrop 2000c.

The sequence came from a man between 25 and 39 years old in good health. Rearrangement joined TRBV9 to TRBJ2-7; there is no confident call for the D gene. Sequencing input: naive CD8+ T cells sorted from blood. The label giving this sample's cell subset or site can be read as: CD45RA+CCR7+. The encoded CDR3 is CASSVESVGYEQYF. The DNA sequence is given as TGTGCCAGCAGCGTAGAGAGCGTTGGCTACGAGCAGTACTTC.